The 11 T cell receptor beta chains in this list originate from one sample, sequenced in a study of shared clonotypes between healthy human individuals. This table comes from immunoSEQ multiplex PCR, and its TCRdb copy is limited to in-frame clones, with some not included. The sample lists 2 million to 2.5 million clones, approximately 95% occurring once. The sequencing sample was made of naive CD4+ T cells from PBMCs. Subset: CD45RA+ positively selected. These receptor sequences come from a man aged 18 to 29 in good health. Some clones in this sample may be carry-over from other donors' samples.

The chain uses TRBV10-3 and TRBJ1-1; D remains ambiguous. Trimming took 0 bases from V and 1 from J, leaving 6 bases between them. Germline CDR1 reads ENHRY; CDR2 reads SYGVKD. The CDR3 runs to 14 residues. The CDR3 region is CAISESAGNTEAFF. The DNA for the CDR3 is TGTGCCATCAGTGAGTCTGCAGGGAACACTGAAGCTTTCTTT.

Note on this clone: The same CDR3 also results from other DNA sequences found in this sample. The chain uses TRBV18 and TRBJ2-5; TRBD2 aligns across 7 bases. V lost 2 bases to trimming and J lost 4 bases; unmatched junction nucleotides: 1. The CDR3 runs to 13 residues. Germline CDR1 and CDR2: KGHSH and LQKENI. The CDR3 region has the DNA TGTGCCAGCTCACCAGGCGGGAGAGAGACCCAGTACTTC. This translates into CASSPGGRETQYF.

The V and J genes are TRBV11-3 and TRBJ2-3; D unclear. The CDR3 has 16 amino acids. Germline values: CDR1 SGHNT, CDR2 YENEEA. V lost 1 base to trimming and J lost 2 bases, with 13 bases between them. CDR3 nucleotides: TGTGCCAGCAGCTTAGGGACCAATACCGCCACAGATACGCAGTATTTT. Protein: CASSLGTNTATDTQYF.

The rearrangement joins TRBV10-3 to TRBJ1-2, with D unclear. The CDR3 loop spans 13 amino acids. The germline gives CDR1 ENHRY, CDR2 SYGVKD. The V and J ends lost 7 bases and 4 bases respectively, with 13 bases between them. CDR3 sequence: CAIKTSGAYGYTF. Written as DNA, the CDR3 is TGTGCCATCAAAACTTCGGGTGCCTATGGCTACACCTTC.

The chain recombines TRBV11-1 with TRBJ2-7; TRBD2 matches 14 bases. The CDR3 runs to 16 residues. Germline V CDR1 and CDR2: SGHAT, FQDESV (reference sequence). Trimming cost V 5 bases and J 0 bases; bases outside gene matches: 3. CDR3 sequence (DNA): TGTGCCAGCAGCCCGGGACTAGCGGGAGTCTCCTACGAGCAGTACTTC. This translates into CASSPGLAGVSYEQYF. The whole variable domain, filled in from reference TRBV11-1 and TRBJ2-7, reads EAEVAQSPRYKITEKSQAVAFWCDPISGHATLYWYRQILGQGPELLVQFQDESVVDDSQLPKDRFSAERLKGVDSTLKIQPAELGDSAMYLCASSPGLAGVSYEQYFGPGTRLTVT.

The chain uses TRBV5-1 and TRBJ2-5; no clear D. Looked up from germline, CDR1 is SGHRS and CDR2 is YFSETQ. Trimming removed 3 bases from V and 3 bases from J, with 6 bases in between. This CDR3 contains 12 residues. The chain's CDR3 is CASSSGEETQYF. The CDR3 bases are TGCGCCAGCAGCTCTGGAGAAGAGACCCAGTACTTC. The variable domain in full, completed from reference TRBV5-1 and TRBJ2-5, reads KAGVTQTPRYLIKTRGQQVTLSCSPISGHRSVSWYQQTPGQGLQFLFEYFSETQRNKGNFPGRFSGRQFSNSRSEMNVSTLELGDSALYLCASSSGEETQYFGPGTRLLVL.

This clone was found a few times. CDR3 DNA: TGTGCCAGTAGTACCCCGGGACAGGGCCCCTCCTACGAGCAGTACTTC. It translates to CASSTPGQGPSYEQYF. The chain joins TRBV19 to TRBJ2-7, with 9 bases that match TRBD1. J was trimmed by 0 bases and V by 4 bases; bases with no gene match: 7. The germline gives CDR1 LNHDA, CDR2 SQIVND (reference sequence). The CDR3 covers 16 residues.

The chain employs TRBV5-1 and TRBJ2-3; D is perhaps TRBD1 (6 bases). The CDR3 length is 14 residues. The ends were cut back, 4 bases at V and 4 bases at J, with 13 bases in the middle. In germline, CDR1 is SGHRS, CDR2 YFSETQ. CDR3 DNA sequence: TGCGCCAGCAGCCCCCAGGGGTCGGCAGATACGCAGTATTTT. Translation: CASSPQGSADTQYF.

The rearrangement uses TRBV2 and TRBJ1-5, with 7 bases aligning to TRBD1. The CDR3 has 14 residues. Germline CDR1 is SNHLY and CDR2 is FYNNEI. Unmatched junction bases numbered 7, after V lost 4 bases and J lost 7 bases. The DNA of the CDR3 is TGTGCCAGCAGTGCCTCGACAGGGTTGCAGCCCCAGCATTTT. As protein: CASSASTGLQPQHF.

The rearrangement uses TRBV5-4 and TRBJ1-2; no definite D call. Germline CDR1 and CDR2: SGHNT and YYREEE (reference sequence). Trimming stripped 1 base from V and 0 bases from J, with 19 bases between. The CDR3 has 18 residues. The CDR3 region is CASSLRWPPKPTNYGYTF. The CDR3 DNA reads as TGTGCCAGCAGCTTGCGATGGCCTCCCAAACCTACTAACTATGGCTACACCTTC. The whole variable domain, remainder taken from reference TRBV5-4 and TRBJ1-2, is ETGVTQSPTHLIKTRGQQVTLRCSSQSGHNTVSWYQQALGQGPQFIFQYYREEENGRGNFPPRFSGLQFPNYSSELNVNALELDDSALYLCASSLRWPPKPTNYGYTFGSGTRLTVV.

The chain recombines TRBV11-2 with TRBJ1-1, with D unclear. This CDR3 contains 15 residues. Trimming took off 2 bases at V and 4 bases at J, with 14 bases between the two ends. Germline lookup yields CDR1 SGHAT and CDR2 FQNNGV. CDR3 nucleotides: TGTGCCAGCAGCTTATATCCAAGGGAAGGCACTGAAGCTTTCTTT. This encodes CASSLYPREGTEAFF.